This entry describes one TCR beta chain. This record comes from a study of OX40 agonist ivuxolimab in advanced cancers. Looking at the study overall: Ivuxolimab doses were 0.01, 0.1, 0.3, 1.5, 3 or 10 mg/kg every 2 weeks.

Only in-frame clones appear in the TCRdb table, and some are missing; sequencing was by immunoSEQ multiplex PCR. The repertoire holds around 110,000 clones, with approximately 90% as singletons. Source: CD4+ or CD8+ T cells sorted from blood, taken in a trial of the OX40 agonist ivuxolimab. The sequence was obtained from an adult with an advanced solid tumor such as melanoma, head and neck, liver or kidney cancer.

CDR3 residues: CAWATSGSLDTQYF. CDR3 DNA sequence: TGTGCCTGGGCTACTAGCGGGTCCTTAGATACGCAGTATTTT. The chain recombines TRBV30 with TRBJ2-3; TRBD2 agrees at 9 bases. The V gene end was trimmed by 5 bases and the J gene end by 5 bases; junction bases not matched to a gene: 8. Germline V CDR1 and CDR2: GTSNPN, SVGIG (reference sequence). The CDR3 is made up of 14 amino acids. Full variable domain (remainder filled in from reference TRBV30 and TRBJ2-3): SQTIHQWPATLVQPVGSPLSLECTVEGTSNPNLYWYRQAAGRGLQLLFYSVGIGQISSEVPQNLSASRPQDRQFILSSKKLLLSDSGFYLCAWATSGSLDTQYFGPGTRLTVL.